Given below is one T cell receptor beta chain in context. Sequence at one end of the junction differs from germline and may be a read error. This entry comes from a study of molecular identifiers for immune sequencing clone quantification. The CDR3 is 14 residues long. In germline, CDR1 is LNHNV, CDR2 YYDKDF (reference sequence). MiXCR, run by TCRdb on the PCR reads, gives a single entry per CDR3 protein. The data contain about 500,000 distinct CDR3 sequences, around a fifth of them seen just once; the ten biggest clones take up around 0.86%. The chain links TRBV15 to TRBJ2-7, with 9 bases identical to TRBD1. The sequencing input was naive CD8+ T cells from blood, with Jurkat cell RNA spiked in. The subset is: FACS-sorted CD8+CD4-CCR7+CD45RA+ naive T cells. The TCR originated in a human donor in good health. Some libraries in this study had Jurkat cell RNA spiked in. CDR3 region: CATSGDRGSCEQYF. CDR3 DNA sequence: TGTGCCACCAGCGGAGACAGGGGGTCCTGCGAGCAGTACTTC.